The clone carrying this TCR beta chain showed up many times. What it recognizes is unknown. The sample is drawn from a study of CD8 T cells in ankylosing spondylitis. CDR3 size: 16 residues. CDR1 is SEHNR and CDR2 is FQNEAQ in the germline V gene (reference sequence). V was clipped by 1 base and J by 2 bases, with 13 bases between them. Study conclusions and caveats: Typical of ankylosing spondylitis blood, it appeared, was a TCR beta motif of roughly eight highly homologous variants. Some of these motif variants have turned up before, in reports on reactive arthritis synovial fluid and blood. CD8+ disease-linked clones were present at relatively low frequencies in blood.

MiXCR was run by TCRdb on the 5' RACE reads, yielding one entry per CDR3 protein. The sample consists of around 440,000 distinct CDR3 sequences, 15% to 20% of them appearing once. This chain joins TRBV7-9 and TRBJ2-3, with D possibly being TRBD2 (6 bases). The clonotype comes from a male donor with ankylosing spondylitis. Sequencing input: blood, either unsorted or a sorted T cell fraction (not recorded which). The CDR3 bases are TGTGCCAGCAGCTTAGAACGACGGGGGAACACAGATACGCAGTATTTT. Translating gives CASSLERRGNTDTQYF.